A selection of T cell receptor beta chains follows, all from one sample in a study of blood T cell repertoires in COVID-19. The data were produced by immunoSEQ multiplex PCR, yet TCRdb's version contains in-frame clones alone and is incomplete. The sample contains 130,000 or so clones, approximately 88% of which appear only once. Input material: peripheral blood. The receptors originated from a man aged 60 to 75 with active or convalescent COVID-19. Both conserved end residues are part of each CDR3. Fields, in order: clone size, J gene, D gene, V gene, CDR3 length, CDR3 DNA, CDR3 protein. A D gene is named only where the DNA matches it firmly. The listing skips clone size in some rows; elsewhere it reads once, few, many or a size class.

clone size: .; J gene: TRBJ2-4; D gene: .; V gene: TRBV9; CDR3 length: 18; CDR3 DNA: TGTGCCAGCAGCGATCCAGCGGATAAAGCTATAGCCAAAAACATTCAGTACTTC; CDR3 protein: CASSDPADKAIAKNIQYF
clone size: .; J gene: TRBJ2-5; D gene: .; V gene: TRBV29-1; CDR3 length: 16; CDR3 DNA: TGCAGCGTTCGAGGGGGCGGGGTGCCCCTTCAAGAGACCCAGTACTTC; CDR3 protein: CSVRGGGVPLQETQYF
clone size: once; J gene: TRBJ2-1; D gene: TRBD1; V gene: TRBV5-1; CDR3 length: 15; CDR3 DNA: TGCGCCAGCAGCTTAGTGACAGGGGGGTTCGATGAGCAGTTCTTC; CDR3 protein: CASSLVTGGFDEQFF
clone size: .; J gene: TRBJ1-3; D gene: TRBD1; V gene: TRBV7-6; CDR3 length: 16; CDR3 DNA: TGTGCCAGCAGCCCTCTACAGGGGGCGGTGGGAAACACCATATATTTT; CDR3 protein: CASSPLQGAVGNTIYF
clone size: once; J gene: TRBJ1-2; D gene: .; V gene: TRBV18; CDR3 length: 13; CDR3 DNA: TGTGCCAGCTCAGTTGCGGCCAACTATGGCTACACCTTC; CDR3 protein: CASSVAANYGYTF
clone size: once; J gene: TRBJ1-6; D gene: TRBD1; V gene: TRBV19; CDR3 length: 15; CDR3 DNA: TGTGCCAGTAGCCTCCGGGACAGGGGAGAATCACCCCTCCACTTT; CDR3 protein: CASSLRDRGESPLHF
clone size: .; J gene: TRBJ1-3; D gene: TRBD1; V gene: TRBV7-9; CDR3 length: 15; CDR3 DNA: TGTGCCAGCAGCGGAGGGACAGGGGGCGCGGGCACCATATATTTT; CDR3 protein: CASSGGTGGAGTIYF
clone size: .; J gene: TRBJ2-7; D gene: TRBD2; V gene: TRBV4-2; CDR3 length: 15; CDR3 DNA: TGTGCCAGCAGCCAAGTAGGGGAGGGGTCCTACGAGCAGTACTTC; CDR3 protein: CASSQVGEGSYEQYF
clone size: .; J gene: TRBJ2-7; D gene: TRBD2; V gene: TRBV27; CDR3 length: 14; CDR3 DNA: TGTGCCAGCAGTCCCTGGAGTAGCGGGGACGAGCAGTACTTC; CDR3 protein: CASSPWSSGDEQYF
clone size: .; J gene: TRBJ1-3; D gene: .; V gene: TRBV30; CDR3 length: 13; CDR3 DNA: TGTGCCTGGAGTCACCCGGCTGGAAACACCATATATTTT; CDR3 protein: CAWSHPAGNTIYF
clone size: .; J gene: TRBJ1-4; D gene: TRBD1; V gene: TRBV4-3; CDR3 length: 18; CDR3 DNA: TGCGCCAGCAGCCGCCGTTGGGCAGGGGGCGAGAGTGCTGAAAAACTGTTTTTT; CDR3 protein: CASSRRWAGGESAEKLFF
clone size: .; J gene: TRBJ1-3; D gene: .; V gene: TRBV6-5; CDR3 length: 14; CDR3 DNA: TGTGCCAGCAGTCCGCCGGGGTCTGGAAACACCATATATTTT; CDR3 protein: CASSPPGSGNTIYF
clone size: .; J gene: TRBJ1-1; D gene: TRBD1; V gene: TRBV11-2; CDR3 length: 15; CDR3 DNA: TGTGCCAGCAGCCTAGTCCGACAGGGGGCAACTGAAGCTTTCTTT; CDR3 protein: CASSLVRQGATEAFF
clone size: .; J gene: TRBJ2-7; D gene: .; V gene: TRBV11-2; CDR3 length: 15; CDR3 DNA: TGTGCCAGCAGCTTAAGTTGGCAGGGTAGCTACGAGCAGTACTTC; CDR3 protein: CASSLSWQGSYEQYF